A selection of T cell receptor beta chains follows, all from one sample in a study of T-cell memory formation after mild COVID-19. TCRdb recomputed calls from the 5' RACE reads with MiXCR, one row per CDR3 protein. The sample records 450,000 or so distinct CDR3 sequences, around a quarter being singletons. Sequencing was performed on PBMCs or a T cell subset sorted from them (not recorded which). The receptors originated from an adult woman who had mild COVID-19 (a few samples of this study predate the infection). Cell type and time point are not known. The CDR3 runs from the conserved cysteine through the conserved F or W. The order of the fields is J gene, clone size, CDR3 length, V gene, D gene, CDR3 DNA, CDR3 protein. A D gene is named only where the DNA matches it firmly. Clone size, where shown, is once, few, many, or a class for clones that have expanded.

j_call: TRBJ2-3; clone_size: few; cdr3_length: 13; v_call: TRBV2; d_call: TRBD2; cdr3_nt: TGTGCCAGCAGTTCTCGACTAGCGGGGGCTCAGTATTTT; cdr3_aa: CASSSRLAGAQYF
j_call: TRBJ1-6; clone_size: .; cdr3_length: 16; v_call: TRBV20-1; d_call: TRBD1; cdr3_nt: TGCAGTGCTAGAGAGCGACGACAGGGGGGAAGTTCACCCCTCCACTTT; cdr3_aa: CSARERRQGGSSPLHF
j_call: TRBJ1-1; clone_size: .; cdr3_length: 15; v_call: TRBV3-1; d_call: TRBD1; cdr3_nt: TGTGCCAGCAGCCTCCTGACAGGGACGAAGCCTGAAGCTTTCTTT; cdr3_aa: CASSLLTGTKPEAFF
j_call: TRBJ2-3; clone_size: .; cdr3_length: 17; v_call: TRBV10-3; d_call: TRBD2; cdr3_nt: TGTGCCATCAGTGATCCAGGTGGGACTAGCGGCACAGATACGCAGTATTTT; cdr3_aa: CAISDPGGTSGTDTQYF
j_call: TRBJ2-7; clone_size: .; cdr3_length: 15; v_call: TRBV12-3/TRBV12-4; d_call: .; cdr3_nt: TGTGCCAGCAGTTTAGGGGCGGGGAAATCCTACGAGCAGTACTTC; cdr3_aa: CASSLGAGKSYEQYF
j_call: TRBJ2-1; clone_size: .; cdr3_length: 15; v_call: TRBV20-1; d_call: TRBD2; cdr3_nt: TGCAGTGCTAGAGGGACTGGCGGGAGTTTCAATGAGCAGTTCTTC; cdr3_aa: CSARGTGGSFNEQFF
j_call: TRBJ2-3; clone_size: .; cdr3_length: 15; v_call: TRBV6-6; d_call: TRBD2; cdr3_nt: TGTGCCAGCAGTTCGCCAGCGGGAGGGGCAGATACGCAGTATTTT; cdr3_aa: CASSSPAGGADTQYF
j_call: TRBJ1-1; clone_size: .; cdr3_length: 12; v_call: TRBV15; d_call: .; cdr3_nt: TGTGCCACCAGAGAGTTAAACACTGAAGCTTTCTTT; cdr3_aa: CATRELNTEAFF
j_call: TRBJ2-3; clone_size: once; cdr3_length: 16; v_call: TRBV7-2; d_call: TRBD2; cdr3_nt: TGTGCCAGCAGCTTGGGAGGGGTTCCCTCCACAGATACGCAGTATTTT; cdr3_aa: CASSLGGVPSTDTQYF
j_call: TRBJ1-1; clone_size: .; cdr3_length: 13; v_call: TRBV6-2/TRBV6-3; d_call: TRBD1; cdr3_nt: TGTGCCAGCAACGGACAGGCATACACTGAAGCTTTCTTT; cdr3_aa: CASNGQAYTEAFF
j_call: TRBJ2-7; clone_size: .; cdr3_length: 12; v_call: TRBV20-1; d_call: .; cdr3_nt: TGCAGTGCAGATGTGCTGGGGGTCGAGCAGTACTTC; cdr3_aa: CSADVLGVEQYF
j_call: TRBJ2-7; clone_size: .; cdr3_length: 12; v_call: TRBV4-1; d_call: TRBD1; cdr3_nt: TGCGCCAGCAGCAGTATGGACAGGGAGCAGTACTTC; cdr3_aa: CASSSMDREQYF
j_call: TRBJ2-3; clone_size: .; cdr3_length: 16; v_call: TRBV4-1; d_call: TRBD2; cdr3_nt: TGCGCCAGCAGCCCCGGGACTAGCGGGGAAATAGATACGCAGTATTTT; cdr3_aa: CASSPGTSGEIDTQYF
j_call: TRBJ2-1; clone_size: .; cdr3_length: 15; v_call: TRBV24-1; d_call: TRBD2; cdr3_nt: TGTGCCACCACCGATTCTGGGGGAGGGATCAATGAGCAGTTCTTC; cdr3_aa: CATTDSGGGINEQFF
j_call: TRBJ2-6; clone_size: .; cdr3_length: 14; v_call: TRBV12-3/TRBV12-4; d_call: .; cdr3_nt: TGTGCCAGCAGTTCAGGGGACGGGGCCAACGTCCTGACTTTC; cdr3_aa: CASSSGDGANVLTF
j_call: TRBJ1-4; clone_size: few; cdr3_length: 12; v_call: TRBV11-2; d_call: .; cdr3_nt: TGTGCCAGCAGCTTAGATCGAGAAAAACTGTTTTTT; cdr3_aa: CASSLDREKLFF
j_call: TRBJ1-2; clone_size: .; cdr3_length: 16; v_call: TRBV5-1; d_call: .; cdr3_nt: TGCGCCAGCAGCTTGGAATTTGGGGAGGGACGGTATGGCTACACCTTC; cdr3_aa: CASSLEFGEGRYGYTF
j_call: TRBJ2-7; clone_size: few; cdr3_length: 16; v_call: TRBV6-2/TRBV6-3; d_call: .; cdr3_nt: TGTGCCAGCTTCCCCCGACGTGCCAGGAACCCCTACGAGCAGTACTTC; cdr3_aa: CASFPRRARNPYEQYF
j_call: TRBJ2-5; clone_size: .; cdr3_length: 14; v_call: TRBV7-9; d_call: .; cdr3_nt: TGTGCCAGTATAACCGGACGGGCCCAAGAGACCCAGTACTTC; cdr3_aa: CASITGRAQETQYF
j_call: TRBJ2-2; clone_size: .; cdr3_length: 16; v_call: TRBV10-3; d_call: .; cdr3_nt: TGTGCCATCAGTGAGTCGGCAATCGGGAACACCGGGGAGCTGTTTTTT; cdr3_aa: CAISESAIGNTGELFF
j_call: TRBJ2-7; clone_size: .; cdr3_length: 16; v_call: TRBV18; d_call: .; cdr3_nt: TGTGCCAGCTCACCACCGGGTGGTTTGGCACTGGGGGAGCAGTACTTC; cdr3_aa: CASSPPGGLALGEQYF
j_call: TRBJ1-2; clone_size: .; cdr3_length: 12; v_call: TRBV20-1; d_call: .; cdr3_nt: TGCCGTTCCTACGGACGGAACTATGGCTACACCTTC; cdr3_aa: CRSYGRNYGYTF